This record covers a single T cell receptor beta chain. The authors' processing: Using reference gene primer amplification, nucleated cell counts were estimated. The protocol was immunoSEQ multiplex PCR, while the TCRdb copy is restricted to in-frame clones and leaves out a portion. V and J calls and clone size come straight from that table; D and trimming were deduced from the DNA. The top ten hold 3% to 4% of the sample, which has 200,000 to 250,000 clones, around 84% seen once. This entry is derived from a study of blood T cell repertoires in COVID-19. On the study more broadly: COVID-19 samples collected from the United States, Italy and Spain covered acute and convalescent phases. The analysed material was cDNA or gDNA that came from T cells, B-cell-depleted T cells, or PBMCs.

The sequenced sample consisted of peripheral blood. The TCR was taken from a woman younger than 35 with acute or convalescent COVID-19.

The CDR3 DNA sequence: TGCGCCAGCAGCCAAGCCCCCGGGACAGGGGCGGAGACCCAGTACTTC. Amino acid sequence: CASSQAPGTGAETQYF. The V gene is TRBV4-3, the J gene TRBJ2-5; 10 nucleotides line up with TRBD1. Per the germline V gene, CDR1 is LGHNA and CDR2 is YSLEER. This CDR3 spans 16 amino acids. Trimming removed 1 base from V and 5 bases from J; junction bases left unmatched: 7.